This TCR beta chain emerged from a study of a mutant IDH1 vaccine in newly diagnosed glioma. Study observations and caveats: Of all patients, 85% to 95% showed vaccine-induced immune responses.

Sequencing was performed with immunoSEQ multiplex PCR; in TCRdb, only in-frame clones are kept and a portion is missing. The sample shows roughly 68,000 clones, around 74% of them seen only once. Sample time point: baseline, week 1 (first vaccination visit). Treatment described: pre-vaccination baseline after standard-of-care therapy. Regarding this clone: What it recognizes is unknown.

The germline V and J ends were trimmed by 0 bases and 4 bases, with 10 bases remaining between them. Germline V gene data show CDR1 as SGHRS and CDR2 as YFSETQ. The CDR3 sequence is 14 residues long. The gene calls are TRBV5-1 and TRBJ1-2; D not certain. Sequencing was performed on PBMCs, taken from a glioma patient treated with radiotherapy, temozolomide or both. The TCR sequence derives from a man in his fifties with glioma. CDR3 sequence (DNA): TGCGCCAGCAGCTTGGGGAGTGGAGTCTATGGCTACACCTTC. It codes for CASSLGSGVYGYTF. Filled out from reference TRBV5-1 and TRBJ1-2, the complete variable domain reads KAGVTQTPRYLIKTRGQQVTLSCSPISGHRSVSWYQQTPGQGLQFLFEYFSETQRNKGNFPGRFSGRQFSNSRSEMNVSTLELGDSALYLCASSLGSGVYGYTFGSGTRLTVV.